This is a list of T cell receptor beta chains from one sample in a study of neurological immune-mediated disorders. A single record per CDR3 protein comes from TCRdb applying MiXCR to the 5' RACE reads. The table records about 95,000 distinct CDR3 sequences, around 3.3% of them present only once. Material for sequencing was PBMCs. The receptors shown here come from a woman aged 18-35 years with multiple sclerosis. Each CDR3 is given with its conserved first and last residue. A D gene is named only where the DNA matches it firmly. Clone size, where shown, is once, few, many, or a class for clones that have expanded.

d_call clone_size j_call v_call cdr3_nt cdr3_aa
TRBD1 many TRBJ2-4 TRBV7-8 TGTGCCAGCAGCTCGATATGGACAGGGAATGGAGTTAAAAACATTCAGTACTTC CASSSIWTGNGVKNIQYF
- many TRBJ2-7 TRBV6-6 TGTGCCAGCAGTTACCCTGGGGGGGCGAGCTACGAGCAGTACTTC CASSYPGGASYEQYF
TRBD2 many TRBJ2-7 TRBV12-3/TRBV12-4 TGTGCCAGCAGACCTGGGACTACCCCTCCATACGAGCAGTACTTC CASRPGTTPPYEQYF
TRBD1 - TRBJ1-6 TRBV30 TGTGCCTGGAGTGGAGGACAGGACAATTCACCCCTCCACTTT CAWSGGQDNSPLHF
TRBD2 - TRBJ2-5 TRBV19 TGTGCCAGTAGTATTCGTAGCGGGGGGGCCTTCGAGACCCAGTACTTC CASSIRSGGAFETQYF
- many TRBJ2-7 TRBV20-1 TGCAGTGCTAGGTCAGCGGTCTCCTACGAGCAGTACTTC CSARSAVSYEQYF
- many TRBJ2-2 TRBV5-1 TGCGCCAGCAGCATTAAGACAGCCCTGAACACCGGGGAGCTGTTTTTT CASSIKTALNTGELFF
- many TRBJ2-3 TRBV5-5 TGTGCCAGCAGCAGCACAGATACGCAGTATTTT CASSSTDTQYF
- many TRBJ2-7 TRBV28 TGTGCCAGCAGTTTATTTTACGAGCAGTACTTC CASSLFYEQYF
- many TRBJ1-5 TRBV6-5 TGTGCCAGCAGTAGGGAAGGGGCCCAGCATTTT CASSREGAQHF
TRBD1 few TRBJ1-4 TRBV20-1 TGCAGTGCTAGAGATCGACAGGGGGCGCAAGGGGAAAAACTGTTTTTT CSARDRQGAQGEKLFF
TRBD1 few TRBJ1-1 TRBV4-1 TGCGCCAGCAGCCAAGATTCCCCAGTGACAGGGGGCTTGAACACTGAAGCTTTCTTT CASSQDSPVTGGLNTEAFF
- many TRBJ1-1 TRBV5-1 TGCGCCAGCACCTTCGACAGAGCATTGAACACTGAAGCTTTCTTT CASTFDRALNTEAFF
- many TRBJ2-5 TRBV5-1 TGCGCCAGCAGCTCCTCGTACGCGACCGGAGGGATCCAGTACTTC CASSSSYATGGIQYF
- many TRBJ1-4 TRBV12-3/TRBV12-4 TGTGCCAGCAGCAAACAGGGTCCGAATGAAAAACTGTTTTTT CASSKQGPNEKLFF
TRBD1 many TRBJ1-5 TRBV7-2 TGTGCCAGCAGCTTAATACAGGGGGCGATTCAGCCCCAGCATTTT CASSLIQGAIQPQHF
TRBD1 many TRBJ2-2 TRBV12-3/TRBV12-4 TGTGCCAGCACTCGCCCGGGACAGTGGAACACCGGGGAGCTGTTTTTT CASTRPGQWNTGELFF
- many TRBJ2-3 TRBV6-5 TGTGCCAGCAGATACCTTTTTTCCGATACGCAGTATTTT CASRYLFSDTQYF
- many TRBJ2-6 TRBV5-6 TGTGCCAGCAGCTTGGTGTTGATCGGGGCCAACGTCCTGACTTTC CASSLVLIGANVLTF
- few TRBJ1-2 TRBV7-2 TGTGCCAGCAGTTACCGGGGCCTGGGGTATGGCTACACCTTC CASSYRGLGYGYTF
- many TRBJ1-1 TRBV6-1 TGTGCCAGCCCAGAGATCCTTGGGGGGAACACTGAAGCTTTCTTT CASPEILGGNTEAFF
- few TRBJ2-7 TRBV29-1 TGCAGCGTTGAAGAATCGGGTGCGGGGACCTACGAGCAGTACTTC CSVEESGAGTYEQYF
- many TRBJ1-1 TRBV3-1 TGTGCCAGCAGCCAACAAGGGGCGAAGAACACTGAAGCTTTCTTT CASSQQGAKNTEAFF
TRBD1 many TRBJ2-7 TRBV27 TGTGCCAGCGGAAGGCCCGGGGACAGGGACCACGAGCAGTACTTC CASGRPGDRDHEQYF
TRBD2 many TRBJ2-2 TRBV10-1 TGCGCCAGCAGTCCGGCTCTAGCGGGGGCCGACACCGGGGAGCTGTTTTTT CASSPALAGADTGELFF
TRBD1 many TRBJ1-1 TRBV7-2 TGTGCCAGCAGCCCCCCCCGACAGGGTAGGTACACTGAAGCTTTCTTT CASSPPRQGRYTEAFF
TRBD2 many TRBJ2-7 TRBV20-1 TGCAGTGCTAGACCCGGCTTACTAGCGGGGTACGAGCAGTACTTC CSARPGLLAGYEQYF
- many TRBJ1-1 TRBV29-1 TGCAGCGTCCACGAAGGCAGGCCGAACACTGAAGCTTTCTTT CSVHEGRPNTEAFF
TRBD1 many TRBJ2-7 TRBV20-1 TGCAGTGCTCTCAAAGTGGGACAGGGGGCCTACGAGCAGTACTTC CSALKVGQGAYEQYF
- many TRBJ1-4 TRBV10-2 TGCGCCAGCAGTGAGTCGGGAGGAGCTAATGAAAAACTGTTTTTT CASSESGGANEKLFF
- many TRBJ1-4 TRBV7-2 TGTGCCAGCAGCTTATCTAGGACGGGACGGAGCCCTCAAAATGAAAAACTGTTTTTT CASSLSRTGRSPQNEKLFF
TRBD2 - TRBJ2-1 TRBV4-3 TGCGCCAGCAGCCAAGGAGGACTAGCGGGTGACAATGAGCAGTTCTTC CASSQGGLAGDNEQFF
TRBD2 many TRBJ2-5 TRBV10-3 TGTGCCATCAGTGAGTCGATAATAGCTAGCGGGAACAAAAAAGAGACCCAGTACTTC CAISESIIASGNKKETQYF
- many TRBJ1-2 TRBV5-1 TGCGCCAGCAGCTCCTACAGCGTTCTCGACTATGGCTACACCTTC CASSSYSVLDYGYTF
TRBD2 many TRBJ2-7 TRBV20-1 TGCAGGGCAGCGGGGGGACTAGGCTACGAGCAGTACTTC CRAAGGLGYEQYF
- many TRBJ1-2 TRBV6-5 TGTGCCAGCAGTTACGGCGGGGAGGAAAACTATGGCTACACCTTC CASSYGGEENYGYTF
- many TRBJ1-5 TRBV20-1 TGCAGTGCTAGAGGACAGGAGGATCAGCCCCAGCATTTT CSARGQEDQPQHF
TRBD2 many TRBJ2-5 TRBV20-1 TGCAGTGCTAGAGCCCCAGCGGGGGAAGAGACCCAGTACTTC CSARAPAGEETQYF